The present entry profiles one T cell receptor beta chain with its context. TCRdb fed the PCR reads into MiXCR, producing one record per CDR3 protein. The data show approximately 77,000 distinct CDR3 sequences, less than 65% seen once. This sample stems from a study of CDR3 diversity in severe acne. V was cut by 3 bases and J by 9 bases, with 16 bases left in between. The CDR3 consists of 13 residues. From germline, CDR1 is SGHDT and CDR2 YYEEEE. The receptor comes from a male donor with severe acne vulgaris. The V and J genes are TRBV5-6 and TRBJ2-7; D gene unclear. Sequenced material: blood. The CDR3 sequence is CASSSNGPDGQYF. The CDR3 region has the DNA TGTGCCAGCAGCTCAAACGGGCCCGACGGGCAGTACTTC.